Listed below are T cell receptor beta chains from one sample, sequenced in a study of blood T cell repertoires in COVID-19. Sequencing was performed with immunoSEQ multiplex PCR; in TCRdb, only in-frame clones are kept and a portion is missing. Of about 200,000 clones in the sample, 80% were seen once. Sequencing was performed on peripheral blood. All receptors derive from a woman in her 70s with acute or convalescent COVID-19. Both conserved end residues are part of each CDR3. The D gene is left open where the match is weak. Not all rows give a size; the values are once, few, many and, for expanded clones, a class.

-	TRBV10-3	TRBD2	TRBJ2-3	TGTGCCATCAAAGCGGGGGGGCCTAATACAGATACGCAGTATTTT	CAIKAGGPNTDTQYF
-	TRBV7-2	TRBD1	TRBJ2-7	TGTGCCAGCAGCTCGGGACAGGGAAACTACGAGCAGTACTTC	CASSSGQGNYEQYF
-	TRBV6-2/TRBV6-3	-	TRBJ2-3	TGTGCCAGCAGTTACGGACTGGTTCAGTATTTT	CASSYGLVQYF
-	TRBV18	-	TRBJ1-3	TGTGCCAGCTCACCACAGGGGACTGGAAACACCATATATTTT	CASSPQGTGNTIYF
few	TRBV10-1	-	TRBJ1-1	TGCGCCAGCAGTTCTCAGGGTAAGGACACTGAAGCTTTCTTT	CASSSQGKDTEAFF
-	TRBV9	TRBD2	TRBJ2-1	TGTGCCAGCAGCGCCCAACTCCGGGGGGGATACAATGAGCAGTTCTTC	CASSAQLRGGYNEQFF
once	TRBV7-2	-	TRBJ2-1	TGTGCCAGCAGCCCCACCGGCTCCTACAATGAGCAGTTCTTC	CASSPTGSYNEQFF
-	TRBV9	TRBD1	TRBJ1-6	TGTGCCAGCAGCGTAGACCGGGACAGCGGTTCACCCCTCCACTTT	CASSVDRDSGSPLHF
few	TRBV19	-	TRBJ2-1	TGTGCCAGTAGACGGGACTTCACAATAAATGAGCAGTTCTTC	CASRRDFTINEQFF
-	TRBV7-2	-	TRBJ2-5	TGTGCCAGCAGCCAGGAGCGGCAAGGGACCCAGTACTTC	CASSQERQGTQYF